This T cell receptor beta chain is from a study of T cell responses to AZD1222 COVID-19 vaccine. The protocol was immunoSEQ multiplex PCR, while the TCRdb copy is restricted to in-frame clones and leaves out a portion. This sample has some 150,000 clones, with about 90% found just once. Germline V gene lookup returns CDR1 SEHNR and CDR2 FQNEAQ (reference sequence). The CDR3 has 14 residues. Trimming left V 5 bases short and J 0 bases short, with 8 bases between. Source: peripheral blood, taken on day 0 of AZD1222 vaccination. The clonotype was recovered from an adult in good health. The genes are TRBV7-9 and TRBJ1-3; no clear D gene. Written as DNA, the CDR3 is TGTGCCAGCAGCCCAGAAACCTCTGGAAACACCATATATTTT. Protein sequence: CASSPETSGNTIYF.